At least ten counts were recorded for the clone carrying this TCR beta chain. Its target is unknown. These data are taken from a study of T-cell reconstitution after alpha-beta-depleted transplantation in children. Study-level points and caveats: Several hundred expanded graft clones reportedly were the source of alpha-beta T cells about two months after transplant.

During its preparation, the TCRbeta library received unique molecular identifiers. In TCRdb, the PCR reads were re-called with MiXCR into one record per CDR3 protein. This table has roughly 10,000 distinct CDR3 sequences, around 14% appearing once. This CDR3 contains 15 residues. Between the trimmed V and J ends, which lost 7 bases and 7 bases, there was a span of 18 bases. Germline CDR1 is KGHDR and CDR2 is SFDVKD. The sample was PBMCs, mostly from graft donor cells, taken 60 days after TCRalphabeta/CD19-depleted stem cell transplant. The sequence derives from a male patient younger than 18 who had a stem cell transplant for acute lymphoblastic leukemia, so the T cells may come from the graft donor. This chain uses TRBV24-1 with TRBJ1-4, with D unresolved. The CDR3 loop is CATRRMLGKGEKLFF. DNA of the CDR3: TGTGCCACCAGAAGAATGCTGGGGAAGGGTGAAAAACTGTTTTTT.